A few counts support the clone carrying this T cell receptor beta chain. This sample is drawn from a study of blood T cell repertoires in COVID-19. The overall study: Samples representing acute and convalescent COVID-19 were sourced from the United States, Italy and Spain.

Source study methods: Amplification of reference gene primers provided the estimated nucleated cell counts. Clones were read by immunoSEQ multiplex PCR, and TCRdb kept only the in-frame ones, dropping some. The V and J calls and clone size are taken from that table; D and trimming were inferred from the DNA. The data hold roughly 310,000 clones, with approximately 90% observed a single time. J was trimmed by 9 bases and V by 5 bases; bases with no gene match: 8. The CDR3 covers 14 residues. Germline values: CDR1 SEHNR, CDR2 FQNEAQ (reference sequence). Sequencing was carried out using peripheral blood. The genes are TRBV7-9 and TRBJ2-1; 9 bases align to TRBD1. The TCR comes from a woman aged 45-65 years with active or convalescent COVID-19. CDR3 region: CASSPHRGQGEQFF. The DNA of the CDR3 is TGTGCCAGCAGCCCTCACAGGGGGCAGGGTGAGCAGTTCTTC.